Below, one T cell receptor (beta chain) is given with its context. Its antigen is still unknown. V shed 4 bases and J 9 bases; nucleotides not matched to a gene: 8. This CDR3 has 15 residues. The germline V gene encodes CDR1 SGHRS and CDR2 YFSETQ. This specimen comes from a study of beta chain features in type 1 diabetes. Study-wide context: Across all samples, some 98 million sorted cells were examined.

TCRB transcripts that were expressed got sequenced, as all of the isolated RNA had been reverse transcribed. For naive, central memory and regulatory T cell samples, reads averaged around 3.8 million. Libraries were prepared by immunoSEQ multiplex PCR; TCRdb keeps only in-frame clonotypes and omits some of them. Found here are about 350,000 clones, roughly 21% of them singletons; the top ten hold approximately 0.046%. General study results and limits: Insertion counts at VDJ junctions were lower in type 1 diabetes patients, who also showed more deletions there. Comparison showed that naive, central memory and Treg TCRB repertoires appeared more similar among patients than among healthy donors.

This sequence joins TRBV5-1 and TRBJ2-1; 12 nucleotides line up with TRBD1. Sequenced input: naive CD4+ T cells from blood. The TCR originated in a woman aged 18-29 years in good health. This chain's CDR3 is CASSDRDRGRSEQFF. In DNA form, the CDR3 reads TGCGCCAGCAGCGACCGGGACAGGGGGCGATCTGAGCAGTTCTTC.